The entry below gives a single T cell receptor beta chain sequence along with its context. The target antigen is unknown. This CDR3 is 16 amino acids long. Germline V gives CDR1 MGHRA, CDR2 YSYEKL. V lost 1 base and J lost 6; bases outside the gene matches: 7. This specimen comes from a study of OX40 agonist ivuxolimab in advanced cancers. Study summary: Partial responses were seen in three patients, one with hepatocellular carcinoma and two with cutaneous melanoma.

The method was immunoSEQ multiplex PCR; TCRdb's version includes in-frame clones alone and lacks a portion of them. Among 55,000 to 70,000 clones, 65% to 90% were seen once, and the ten largest hold roughly 1.4%. Study outcomes and limitations: At 0.1 to 3.0 mg/kg and by week 6, clonal expansion occurred in CD4+ and CD8+ blood T cells.

The chain recombines TRBV4-1 with TRBJ1-5; 9 bases match TRBD1. This TCR was sampled from an adult with an advanced solid tumor such as melanoma, head and neck, liver or kidney cancer. The sample in question was CD4+ or CD8+ T cells sorted from blood, obtained in a trial of the OX40 agonist ivuxolimab. CDR3 loop: CASSQVGTGLFQPQHF. The CDR3 coding sequence is TGCGCCAGCAGCCAAGTAGGGACAGGGCTGTTTCAGCCCCAGCATTTT.